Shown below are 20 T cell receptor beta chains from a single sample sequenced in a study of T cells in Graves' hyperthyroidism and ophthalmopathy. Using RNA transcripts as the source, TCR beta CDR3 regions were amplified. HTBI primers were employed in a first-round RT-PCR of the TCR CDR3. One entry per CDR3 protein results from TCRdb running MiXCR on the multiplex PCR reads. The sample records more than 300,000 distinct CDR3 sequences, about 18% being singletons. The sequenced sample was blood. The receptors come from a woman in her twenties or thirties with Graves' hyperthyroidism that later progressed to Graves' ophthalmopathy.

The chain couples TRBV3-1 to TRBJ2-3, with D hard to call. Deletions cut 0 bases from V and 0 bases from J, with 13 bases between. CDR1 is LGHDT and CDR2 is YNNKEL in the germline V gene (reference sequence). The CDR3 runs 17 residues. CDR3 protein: CASSQDSTAPSTDTQYF. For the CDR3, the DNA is TGTGCCAGCAGCCAAGATAGTACAGCCCCTAGCACAGATACGCAGTATTTT.

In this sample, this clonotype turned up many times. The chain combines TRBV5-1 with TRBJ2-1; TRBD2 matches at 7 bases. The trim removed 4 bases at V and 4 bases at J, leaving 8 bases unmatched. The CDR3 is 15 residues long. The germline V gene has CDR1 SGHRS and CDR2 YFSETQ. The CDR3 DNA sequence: TGCGCCAGCAGCAAGAGCGGGACGCCATACAATGAGCAGTTCTTC. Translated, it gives CASSKSGTPYNEQFF.

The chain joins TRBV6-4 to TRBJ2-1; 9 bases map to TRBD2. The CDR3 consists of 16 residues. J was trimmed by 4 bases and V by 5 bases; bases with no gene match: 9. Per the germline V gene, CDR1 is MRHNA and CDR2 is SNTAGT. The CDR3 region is CASSLLGGGGYNEQFF. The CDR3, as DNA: TGTGCCAGCAGTCTACTAGGCGGGGGGGGTTACAATGAGCAGTTCTTC.

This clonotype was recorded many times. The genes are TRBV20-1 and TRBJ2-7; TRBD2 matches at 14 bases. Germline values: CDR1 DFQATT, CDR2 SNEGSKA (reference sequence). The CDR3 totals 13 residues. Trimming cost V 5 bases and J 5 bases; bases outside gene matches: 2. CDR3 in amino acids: CSASGLAGDEQYF. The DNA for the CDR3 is TGCAGTGCTTCGGGACTAGCGGGAGACGAGCAGTACTTC.

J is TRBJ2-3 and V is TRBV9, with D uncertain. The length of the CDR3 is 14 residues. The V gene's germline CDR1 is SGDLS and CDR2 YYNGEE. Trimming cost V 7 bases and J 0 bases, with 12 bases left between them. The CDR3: CASARVSSTDTQYF. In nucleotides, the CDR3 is TGTGCCAGCGCCAGAGTTTCTAGCACAGATACGCAGTATTTT.

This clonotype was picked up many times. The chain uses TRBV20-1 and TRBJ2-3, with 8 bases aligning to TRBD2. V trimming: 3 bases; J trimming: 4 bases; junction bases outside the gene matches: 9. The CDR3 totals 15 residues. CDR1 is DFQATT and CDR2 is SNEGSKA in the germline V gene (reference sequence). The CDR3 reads CSARRPGGKADTQYF. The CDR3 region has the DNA TGCAGTGCTAGGCGGCCGGGAGGGAAGGCAGATACGCAGTATTTT.

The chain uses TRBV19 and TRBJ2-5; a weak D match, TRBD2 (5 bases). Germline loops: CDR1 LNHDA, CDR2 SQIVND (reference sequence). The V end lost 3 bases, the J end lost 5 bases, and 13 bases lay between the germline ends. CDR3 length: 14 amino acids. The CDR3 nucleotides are TGTGCCAGTAGTATTTTTCGGGAATCGGAGACCCAGTACTTC. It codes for CASSIFRESETQYF.

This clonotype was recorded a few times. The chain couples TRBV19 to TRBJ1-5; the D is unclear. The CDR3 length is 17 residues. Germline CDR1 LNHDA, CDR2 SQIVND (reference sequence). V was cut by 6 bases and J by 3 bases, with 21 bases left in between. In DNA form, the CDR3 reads TGTGCCAGTAGCCACGATCTCTCCCGGCGGGCCAATCAGCCCCAGCATTTT. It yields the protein CASSHDLSRRANQPQHF.

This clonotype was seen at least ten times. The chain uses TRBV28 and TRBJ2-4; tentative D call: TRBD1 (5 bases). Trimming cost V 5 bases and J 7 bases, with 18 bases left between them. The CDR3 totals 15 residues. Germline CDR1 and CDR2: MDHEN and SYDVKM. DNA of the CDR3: TGTGCCAGCAGTGCCAGGGTCAGTTTAAGTAACATTCAGTACTTC. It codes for CASSARVSLSNIQYF.

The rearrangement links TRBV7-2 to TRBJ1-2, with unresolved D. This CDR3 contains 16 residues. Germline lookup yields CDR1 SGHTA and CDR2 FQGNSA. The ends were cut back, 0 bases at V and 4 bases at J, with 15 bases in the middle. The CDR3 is CASSLAVVARSYGYTF. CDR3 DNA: TGTGCCAGCAGCTTAGCGGTGGTGGCACGCAGCTATGGCTACACCTTC. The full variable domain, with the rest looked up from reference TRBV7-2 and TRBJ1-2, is GAGVSQSPSNKVTEKGKDVELRCDPISGHTALYWYRQSLGQGLEFLIYFQGNSAPDKSGLPSDRFSAERTGGSVSTLTIQRTQQEDSAVYLCASSLAVVARSYGYTFGSGTRLTVV.

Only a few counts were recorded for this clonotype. The CDR3 region is CASTTNGGSSYNEQFF. DNA for the CDR3: TGTGCCAGCACCACGAATGGCGGGAGCTCCTACAATGAGCAGTTCTTC. The chain has TRBV5-6 and TRBJ2-1, with TRBD2 identical over 7 bases. Germline V gives CDR1 SGHDT, CDR2 YYEEEE. This CDR3 has 16 residues. Germline trimming cut 6 bases from V and 0 bases from J; bases unmatched to any gene: 9. Full variable domain (outside the CDR3, taken from reference TRBV5-6 and TRBJ2-1): DAGVTQSPTHLIKTRGQQVTLRCSPKSGHDTVSWYQQALGQGPQFIFQYYEEEERQRGNFPDRFSGHQFPNYSSELNVNALLLGDSALYLCASTTNGGSSYNEQFFGPGTRLTVL.

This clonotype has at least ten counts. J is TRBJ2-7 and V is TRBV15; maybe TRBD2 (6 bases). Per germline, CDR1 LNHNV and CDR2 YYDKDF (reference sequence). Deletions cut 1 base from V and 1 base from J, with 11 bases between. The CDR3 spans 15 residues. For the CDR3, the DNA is TGTGCCACCAGCAGAGGACGGGACTTTTCCTACGAGCAGTACTTC. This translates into CATSRGRDFSYEQYF.

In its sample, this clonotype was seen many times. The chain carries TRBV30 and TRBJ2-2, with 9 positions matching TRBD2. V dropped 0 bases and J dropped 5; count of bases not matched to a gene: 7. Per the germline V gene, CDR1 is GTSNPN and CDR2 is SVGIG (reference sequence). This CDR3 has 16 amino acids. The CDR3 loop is CAWSVPSGRITGELFF. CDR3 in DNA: TGTGCCTGGAGTGTACCAAGCGGGAGGATTACCGGGGAGCTGTTTTTT.

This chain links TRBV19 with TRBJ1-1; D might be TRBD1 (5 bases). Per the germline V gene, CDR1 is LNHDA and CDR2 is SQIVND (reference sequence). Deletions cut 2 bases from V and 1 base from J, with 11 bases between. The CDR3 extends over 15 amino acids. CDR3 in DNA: TGTGCCAGTAGTATATACCAGGGTTCGAACACTGAAGCTTTCTTT. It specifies CASSIYQGSNTEAFF.

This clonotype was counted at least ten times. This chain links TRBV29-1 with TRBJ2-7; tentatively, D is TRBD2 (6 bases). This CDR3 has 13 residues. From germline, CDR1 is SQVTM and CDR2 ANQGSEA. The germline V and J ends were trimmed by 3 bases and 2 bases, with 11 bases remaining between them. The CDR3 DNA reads TGCAGCGTTGATGGAGGGGAAGCCTACGAGCAGTACTTC. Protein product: CSVDGGEAYEQYF.

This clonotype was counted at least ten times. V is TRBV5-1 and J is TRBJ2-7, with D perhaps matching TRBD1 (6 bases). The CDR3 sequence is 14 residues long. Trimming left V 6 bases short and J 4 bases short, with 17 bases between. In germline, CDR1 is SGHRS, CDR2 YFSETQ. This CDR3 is CASTPLWGPYEQYF. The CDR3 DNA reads TGCGCCAGCACTCCCCTGTGGGGGCCGTACGAGCAGTACTTC.

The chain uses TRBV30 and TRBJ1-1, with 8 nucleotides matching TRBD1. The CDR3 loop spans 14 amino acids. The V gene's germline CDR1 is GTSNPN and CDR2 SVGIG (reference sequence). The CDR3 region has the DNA TGTGCAAAGAGGGAGACAGGGGCTTCTATGGGGGCTTTCTTT. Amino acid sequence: CAKRETGASMGAFF.

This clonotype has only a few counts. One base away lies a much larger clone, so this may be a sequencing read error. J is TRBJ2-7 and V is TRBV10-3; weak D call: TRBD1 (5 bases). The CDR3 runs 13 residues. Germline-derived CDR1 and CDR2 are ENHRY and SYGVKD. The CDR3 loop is CASGRGQTYKQYF. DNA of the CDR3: TGTGCCAGTGGAAGGGGCCAAACCTACAAGCAGTACTTC.

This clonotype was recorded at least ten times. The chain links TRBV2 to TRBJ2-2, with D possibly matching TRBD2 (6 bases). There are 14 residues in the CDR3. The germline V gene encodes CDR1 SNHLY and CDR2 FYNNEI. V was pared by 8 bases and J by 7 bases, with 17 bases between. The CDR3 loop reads CASCKREIDGELFF. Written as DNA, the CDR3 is TGTGCCAGCTGCAAACGGGAGATCGACGGGGAGCTGTTTTTT. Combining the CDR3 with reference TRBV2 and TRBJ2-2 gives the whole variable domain EPEVTQTPSHQVTQMGQEVILRCVPISNHLYFYWYRQILGQKVEFLVSFYNNEISEKSEIFDDQFSVERPDGSNFTLKIRSTKLEDSAMYFCASCKREIDGELFFGEGSRLTVL.

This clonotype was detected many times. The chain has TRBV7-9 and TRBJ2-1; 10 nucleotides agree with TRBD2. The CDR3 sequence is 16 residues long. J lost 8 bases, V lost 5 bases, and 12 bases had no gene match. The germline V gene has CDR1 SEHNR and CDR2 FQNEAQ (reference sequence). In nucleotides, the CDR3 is TGTGCCAGCAGCACAGAGGGGGCTAGCGGGGGCGATGAGCAGTTCTTC. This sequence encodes CASSTEGASGGDEQFF.